Sequencing of this TCR beta chain was carried out in a study of OX40 agonist ivuxolimab in advanced cancers. Overall study context: Patients were under 90% male with ages about 23 to 79, mean roughly 64. Earlier anti-PD-1, anti-PD-L1 or anti-CTLA-4 therapy was permitted; roughly 42% had received some. Study-wide findings and caveats: In the expanded peripheral T cells, antigen specificity was never determined.

Clones were sequenced by immunoSEQ multiplex PCR, and TCRdb holds only the in-frame ones, with some missing. The table shows approximately 76,000 clones, with roughly 88% occurring only once. The length of the CDR3 is 15 residues. V was clipped by 1 base and J by 5 bases, with 12 bases between them. Germline CDR1 reads SGHRS; CDR2 reads YFSETQ. Of note for this clone: Its cognate antigen is unknown.

Sample: CD4+ or CD8+ T cells sorted from blood, taken in a trial of the OX40 agonist ivuxolimab. The chain combines TRBV5-1 with TRBJ1-4; D might be TRBD1 (5 bases). This receptor was identified in an adult with an advanced solid tumor such as melanoma, head and neck, liver or kidney cancer. The CDR3 protein is CASSLTDSLNEKLFF. The CDR3 bases are TGCGCCAGCAGCTTGACCGACAGCTTGAATGAAAAACTGTTTTTT. Full variable domain (rest looked up from reference TRBV5-1 and TRBJ1-4): KAGVTQTPRYLIKTRGQQVTLSCSPISGHRSVSWYQQTPGQGLQFLFEYFSETQRNKGNFPGRFSGRQFSNSRSEMNVSTLELGDSALYLCASSLTDSLNEKLFFGSGTQLSVL.